This passage covers 23 T cell receptor beta chains from one sample sequenced in a study of blood T cell repertoires in COVID-19. TCRdb's copy holds only in-frame clones and misses some; the assay was immunoSEQ multiplex PCR. The table records 300,000 to 450,000 clones, approximately 89% of them present only once. Sequencing was done on a sample of peripheral blood. These receptors all stem from a woman aged 55-70 years with COVID-19, enrolled during active disease.

The V call is TRBV3-1 (or the pseudogene TRBV3-2), the J call TRBJ2-3; TRBD2 is a possible D gene (7 bases). Germline V gene sequence: CDR1 LGHDT, CDR2 YNNKEL (reference sequence). Trimming took off 3 bases at V and 2 bases at J, with 12 bases between the two ends. CDR3 length equals 15 residues. Here the CDR3 reads CASSQSRGATDTQYF. The CDR3 DNA sequence: TGTGCCAGCAGCCAGAGCCGGGGGGCCACAGATACGCAGTATTTT.

V gene TRBV3-1 (or the pseudogene TRBV3-2) combines with J gene TRBJ1-3; D possibly corresponds to TRBD1 (5 bases). This CDR3 has 17 amino acids. V was trimmed by 4 bases and J by 1 base, leaving 17 bases between them. In germline, CDR1 is LGHDT, CDR2 YNNKEL (reference sequence). The CDR3 sequence: CASSRATGARSGNTIYF. CDR3 nucleotides: TGTGCCAGCAGCCGAGCAACAGGAGCTAGATCTGGAAACACCATATATTTT.

The gene calls are TRBV5-1 and TRBJ1-3; D gene unclear. CDR1 and CDR2 (germline): SGHRS, YFSETQ. The CDR3 covers 16 residues. V dropped 4 bases and J dropped 0 bases, with 14 bases sitting between them. This chain's CDR3 is CASSRDLVYSGNTIYF. The CDR3, as DNA: TGCGCCAGCAGCCGTGACTTGGTATACTCTGGAAACACCATATATTTT.

This chain joins TRBV14 and TRBJ2-5; 7 positions match TRBD1. CDR3 size: 15 residues. V shed 2 bases and J 5 bases; nucleotides not matched to a gene: 8. The germline V gene has CDR1 SGHDN and CDR2 FVKESK. The CDR3: CASSQFGRGKETQYF. DNA of the CDR3: TGTGCCAGCAGCCAATTCGGCAGGGGGAAGGAGACCCAGTACTTC.

The rearrangement uses TRBV27 and TRBJ2-3; no clear D. V lost 4 bases and J 0 bases, leaving 14 bases between the germline ends. CDR3 length: 16 residues. Germline loops: CDR1 MNHEY, CDR2 SMNVEV (reference sequence). CDR3 nucleotide sequence: TGTGCCAGCAGTTCTTCCTTCTACGCTAGCACAGATACGCAGTATTTT. It encodes CASSSSFYASTDTQYF.

V and J are TRBV27 and TRBJ2-4; possible D gene TRBD1, 6 bases. Per germline, CDR1 MNHEY and CDR2 SMNVEV (reference sequence). The CDR3 has 18 amino acids. The V and J ends lost 0 bases and 0 bases respectively, with 15 bases between them. DNA of the CDR3: TGTGCCAGCAGTTTATCCACCCCGGGACACTTAGCCAAAAACATTCAGTACTTC. Translation gives CASSLSTPGHLAKNIQYF.

The CDR3 DNA is TGCGCCAGCAGTGATCGGGTCACTGAAGCTTTCTTT. It specifies CASSDRVTEAFF. The chain is built from TRBV5-1 and TRBJ1-1; D is unresolved. V lost 5 bases to trimming and J lost 4 bases, with 9 bases between them. The germline V gene encodes CDR1 SGHRS and CDR2 YFSETQ. The CDR3 is 12 residues long.

The chain recombines TRBV5-6 with TRBJ2-7, with 10 bases fitting TRBD2. The germline gives CDR1 SGHDT, CDR2 YYEEEE. This CDR3 has 13 residues. The V and J ends lost 6 bases and 7 bases, in that order; junction bases with no gene match: 7. The CDR3 here is CASTAGGSGEQYF. The DNA of the CDR3 is TGTGCCAGCACAGCGGGGGGGTCCGGTGAGCAGTACTTC.

The rearrangement uses TRBV6-5 and TRBJ1-2; no reliable D call. V lost 0 bases, J lost 2 bases, and 10 bases lay in between. This CDR3 is built from 15 residues. Germline V CDR1 and CDR2: MNHEY, SVGAGI. CDR3 coding DNA: TGTGCCAGCAGTTACTCGGGCAGCTCCAACTATGGCTACACCTTC. Amino acid sequence: CASSYSGSSNYGYTF.

This clone showed up just a few times. V and J are TRBV7-9 and TRBJ1-3; a possible D gene is TRBD1 (5 bases). The germline V and J ends were trimmed by 5 bases and 1 base, with 18 bases remaining between them. The CDR3 is made up of 17 amino acids. Per the germline V gene, CDR1 is SEHNR and CDR2 is FQNEAQ (reference sequence). DNA of the CDR3: TGTGCCAGCAGCGCGACAGCTTACCCCCGTTCTGGAAACACCATATATTTT. Translating gives CASSATAYPRSGNTIYF.

This chain uses TRBV11-2 with TRBJ1-4, with D perhaps matching TRBD1 (5 bases). Germline CDR1 and CDR2: SGHAT and FQNNGV. The CDR3 runs to 15 residues. Trimming took off 1 base at V and 8 bases at J, with 14 bases between the two ends. The CDR3 loop is CASSLGGSFGEKLFF. CDR3 bases: TGTGCCAGCAGCTTAGGGGGCAGCTTTGGGGAAAAACTGTTTTTT.

For the CDR3, the DNA is TGCGCCAGCACCCCAGGGGTAGAAGGAAACACCATATATTTT. This translates into CASTPGVEGNTIYF. The chain combines TRBV5-1 with TRBJ1-3; TRBD1 might be the D (6 bases). V dropped 6 bases and J dropped 4 bases, with 14 bases sitting between them. This CDR3 has 14 amino acids. From germline, CDR1 is SGHRS and CDR2 YFSETQ.

This CDR3 is CASSSVDQPQHF. CDR3 DNA sequence: TGTGCCAGCAGTTCGGTAGATCAGCCCCAGCATTTT. The chain recombines TRBV12-3 or TRBV12-4 with TRBJ1-5; D is undetermined. The CDR3 spans 12 residues. V lost 4 bases to trimming and J lost 5 bases, with 6 bases between them.

V is TRBV4-1 and J is TRBJ2-4, with 12 bases lining up with TRBD1. The CDR3 has 17 amino acids. Germline lookup yields CDR1 MGHRA and CDR2 YSYEKL. V dropped 5 bases and J dropped 8; count of bases not matched to a gene: 13. This chain's CDR3 is CASSYRDRGPPGDIQYF. The CDR3 DNA is TGCGCCAGCAGCTACCGGGACAGGGGGCCCCCGGGGGACATTCAGTACTTC.

V is TRBV5-1 and J is TRBJ2-3; D is undetermined. Trimming took 4 bases from V and 4 from J, leaving 13 bases between them. CDR1 is SGHRS and CDR2 is YFSETQ in the germline V gene. This CDR3 is 14 amino acids long. CDR3: CASSQTYSPDTQYF. CDR3 DNA: TGCGCCAGCAGCCAAACATATAGCCCAGATACGCAGTATTTT. The entire variable domain, with the rest obtained from reference TRBV5-1 and TRBJ2-3, is as follows: KAGVTQTPRYLIKTRGQQVTLSCSPISGHRSVSWYQQTPGQGLQFLFEYFSETQRNKGNFPGRFSGRQFSNSRSEMNVSTLELGDSALYLCASSQTYSPDTQYFGPGTRLTVL.

The chain combines TRBV19 with TRBJ2-3, with 9 nucleotides matching TRBD2. V was pared by 3 bases and J by 0 bases, with 4 bases of the junction left unmatched. Germline CDR1 LNHDA, CDR2 SQIVND (reference sequence). This CDR3 contains 16 residues. CDR3 in DNA: TGTGCCAGTAGTATCGCTAGCGGGGCTAGCACAGATACGCAGTATTTT. Protein product: CASSIASGASTDTQYF.

The V gene is TRBV19, the J gene TRBJ2-5; 7 bases fit TRBD1. This CDR3 has 14 amino acids. With 4 bases clipped from V and 2 bases from J, the junction kept 4 bases outside the gene matches. Germline V lookup: CDR1 LNHDA, CDR2 SQIVND (reference sequence). CDR3 region: CASSTRQGQETQYF. DNA of the CDR3: TGTGCCAGTAGTACCCGACAGGGTCAAGAGACCCAGTACTTC.

V and J are TRBV4-1 and TRBJ1-2; TRBD1 is a possible D gene (6 bases). This CDR3 has 17 residues. Germline V gene lookup returns CDR1 MGHRA and CDR2 YSYEKL. V lost 5 bases and J 4 bases, leaving 23 bases between the germline ends. This chain's CDR3 is CASSGGQTDPFSYGYTF. CDR3 nucleotides: TGCGCCAGCAGCGGGGGCCAAACAGACCCTTTCAGCTATGGCTACACCTTC.

This chain joins TRBV20-1 and TRBJ1-4; the D is unclear. The CDR3 totals 8 residues. Germline V gene sequence: CDR1 DFQATT, CDR2 SNEGSKA (reference sequence). Trimming pared 6 bases from V and 16 bases from J, leaving 9 bases between. CDR3 coding DNA: TGCAGTGCCCTAACCCCGTTTTTT. Translated: CSALTPFF.

The genes are TRBV29-1 and TRBJ2-6, with D tentatively TRBD1 (6 bases). This CDR3 has 17 residues. V dropped 0 bases and J dropped 2 bases, with 14 bases sitting between them. Germline V gene data show CDR1 as SQVTM and CDR2 as ANQGSEA. This chain's CDR3 is CSVEDYRVQAGANVLTF. The CDR3 DNA sequence: TGCAGCGTTGAAGATTACAGGGTACAAGCTGGGGCCAACGTCCTGACTTTC.

The chain joins TRBV9 to TRBJ2-1; 9 bases agree with TRBD2. The CDR3 loop spans 15 amino acids. V shed 0 bases, J shed 7 bases, and the junction held 5 bases outside the gene matches. Germline V CDR1 and CDR2: SGDLS, YYNGEE. CDR3 sequence (DNA): TGTGCCAGCAGCGTAGCGGGACTAGCTTTTAATGAGCAGTTCTTC. Translation gives CASSVAGLAFNEQFF. Using reference TRBV9 and TRBJ2-1 for the parts outside the CDR3, the full variable domain is DSGVTQTPKHLITATGQRVTLRCSPRSGDLSVYWYQQSLDQGLQFLIQYYNGEERAKGNILERFSAQQFPDLHSELNLSSLELGDSALYFCASSVAGLAFNEQFFGPGTRLTVL.

The rearrangement links TRBV4-2 to TRBJ2-3, with 12 bases that match TRBD1. V gave up 0 bases and J gave up 6 bases; unmatched junction bases: 7. CDR3 length equals 17 residues. CDR1 and CDR2 from the germline V gene are LGHNA and YNFKEQ. The CDR3 spells CASSQEISGQGADTQYF. CDR3 DNA: TGTGCCAGCAGCCAAGAGATTTCGGGACAGGGGGCTGATACGCAGTATTTT.

This clone was seen just once. The V and J genes are TRBV7-9 and TRBJ1-2, with D possibly being TRBD1 (6 bases). The germline V and J ends were trimmed by 5 bases and 8 bases, with 18 bases remaining between them. The CDR3 contains 14 residues. Germline V gene data show CDR1 as SEHNR and CDR2 as FQNEAQ (reference sequence). The CDR3 region is CASSPGQLPRGYTF. The CDR3 coding sequence is TGTGCCAGCAGCCCCGGACAGCTCCCGAGGGGCTACACCTTC. The full variable domain, its missing parts supplied by reference TRBV7-9 and TRBJ1-2, is DTGVSQNPRHKITKRGQNVTFRCDPISEHNRLYWYRQTLGQGPEFLTYFQNEAQLEKSRLLSDRFSAERPKGSFSTLEIQRTEQGDSAMYLCASSPGQLPRGYTFGSGTRLTVV.